This T cell receptor (beta chain) was observed in a study of radiation and T cells in renal cell carcinoma. Per the germline V gene, CDR1 is MDHEN and CDR2 is SYDVKM. V was clipped by 5 bases and J by 7 bases; unmatched bases: 9. The CDR3 is 15 amino acids. The sample's time point: baseline pretreatment blood. As for treatment: 15 Gy SBRT to primary tumor, nephrectomy 4 weeks later. The assay was immunoSEQ multiplex PCR, and TCRdb's table has in-frame clones only and misses some. In the table there are roughly 120,000 clones, roughly 80% of which are singletons. The TCR was taken from a woman aged 55 to 70 with renal cell carcinoma. This sample comprised blood, obtained from a patient whose treatment included radiotherapy and nephrectomy. This chain connects TRBV28 to TRBJ1-2; 11 positions match TRBD1. The CDR3 here is CASSPGDRGTGGYTF. CDR3 coding DNA: TGTGCCAGCAGTCCAGGGGACAGGGGGACGGGTGGCTACACCTTC.